This T cell receptor beta chain was retrieved from a study of early T cells in non-severe SARS-CoV-2 infection. Study results and caveats: Clonotype matching in VDJdb favored anti-spike CD8 responses and did not capture private and CD4 specificities.

The CDR3 has 13 residues. The V end lost 2 bases, the J end lost 7 bases, and 11 bases lay between the germline ends. The germline V gene encodes CDR1 MNHEY and CDR2 SVGAGI. TCRdb analysed the 5' RACE reads with MiXCR anew, one entry per CDR3 protein. The sample holds under 70,000 distinct CDR3 sequences; just under 15% are singletons and the top ten take 9% to 10%. This clonotype was counted a few times. Its specificity is not known. V gene TRBV6-5 combines with J gene TRBJ2-5; D uncertain. The sequence was collected from an adult who was a healthcare worker with PCR-confirmed SARS-CoV-2 infection or an uninfected control (not recorded which). The material was whole blood, obtained at baseline. The CDR3 nucleotides are TGTGCCAGCAGTTACATGCCTTTAGGGACCCAGTACTTC. Translated, it gives CASSYMPLGTQYF.